Each of the 25 T cell receptor beta chains below was sequenced from the same sample in a study of shared clonotypes between healthy human individuals. The naive CD8 population came from CD45RO-negative cells selected for CCR7, without terminally differentiated effector memory CD45RA+ cells. Data came from immunoSEQ multiplex PCR; TCRdb stores just in-frame clones and leaves some out. The table includes about 580,000 clones, roughly 98% detected once. Input material: naive CD8+ T cells sorted from blood. The receptors were sampled from a young man in good health.

CDR3 in amino acids: CASNTGQGNGYTF. The CDR3 nucleotides read TGTGCCAGCAATACGGGACAGGGGAATGGCTACACCTTC. The J gene is TRBJ1-2, the V gene TRBV2; 10 nucleotides align to TRBD1. The length of the CDR3 is 13 residues. CDR1 is SNHLY and CDR2 is FYNNEI in the germline V gene. V gave up 7 bases and J gave up 6 bases; unmatched junction bases: 5.

The chain employs TRBV11-3 and TRBJ2-5; 8 nucleotides match TRBD2. The germline V gene has CDR1 SGHNT and CDR2 YENEEA. The CDR3 length is 15 residues. J was trimmed by 4 bases and V by 5 bases; bases with no gene match: 9. Written as DNA, the CDR3 is TGTGCCAGCAGCCCCACCCCCGGGAGGGGAGAGACCCAGTACTTC. Its translation is CASSPTPGRGETQYF.

Comments on this clone: Sequence at one end of the junction differs from germline and may be a read error. This rearrangement joins TRBV7-7 to TRBJ2-7; tentative D call: TRBD2 (5 bases). CDR1 is SSHAT, CDR2 FNYEAQ, per germline (reference sequence). The CDR3 covers 13 residues. CDR3 coding DNA: TGTGCTAGCAGCTTAGCAGAGGGTTGGGAGCAGTACTTC. It is translated as CASSLAEGWEQYF. The variable domain in full, completed from reference TRBV7-7 and TRBJ2-7, reads GAGVSQSPRYKVTKRGQDVTLRCDPISSHATLYWYQQALGQGPEFLTYFNYEAQPDKSGLPSDRFSAERPEGSISTLTIQRTEQRDSAMYRCASSLAEGWEQYFGPGTRLTVT.

The chain carries TRBV27 and TRBJ2-7, with 9 bases matching TRBD1. Trimming cost V 3 bases and J 6 bases; bases outside gene matches: 6. The CDR3 is made up of 14 amino acids. Germline assignment: CDR1 MNHEY and CDR2 SMNVEV (reference sequence). This CDR3 reads CASSLVRQGGEQYF. Written as DNA, the CDR3 is TGTGCCAGCAGTTTGGTGCGACAGGGGGGCGAGCAGTACTTC.

This clone came up a few times. The chain joins TRBV5-1 to TRBJ2-7; D is possibly TRBD2 (5 bases). Germline CDR1 and CDR2: SGHRS and YFSETQ. This CDR3 is built from 14 residues. V lost 0 bases to trimming and J lost 2 bases, with 9 bases between them. The CDR3 coding sequence is TGCGCCAGCAGCTTGGGAGAGGGAGCCTACGAGCAGTACTTC. Protein: CASSLGEGAYEQYF.

This clone was counted a single time. The rearrangement joins TRBV7-9 to TRBJ2-5; either TRBD1 or TRBD2 may supply D (5 bases each). CDR1 and CDR2 (germline): SEHNR, FQNEAQ (reference sequence). V was trimmed by 5 bases and J by 12 bases, leaving 16 bases between them. The CDR3 extends over 12 amino acids. Here the CDR3 reads CASSPSPGREYF. The CDR3 nucleotides read TGTGCCAGCAGCCCCTCCCCGGGGCGGGAGTACTTC.

This clone was seen once. The chain couples TRBV30 to TRBJ1-1; TRBD1 matches 9 bases. Germline CDR1 and CDR2: GTSNPN and SVGIG (reference sequence). The CDR3 extends over 12 amino acids. After removal of 7 bases from V and 1 base from J, the junction contained 1 base not matched to a gene. The CDR3 DNA reads TGTGCCTCGGGACAGGGGAACACTGAAGCTTTCTTT. This gives the protein CASGQGNTEAFF.

The chain recombines TRBV4-1 with TRBJ2-7; 10 bases map to TRBD2. From germline, CDR1 is MGHRA and CDR2 YSYEKL. This CDR3 is 17 amino acids long. V lost 2 bases, J lost 4 bases, and 11 bases stayed unmatched. The CDR3 DNA sequence: TGCGCCAGCAGCCAAATAGCGGGAGGACCGATACAGTACGAGCAGTACTTC. Translating it yields CASSQIAGGPIQYEQYF.

V usage is TRBV28 and J usage is TRBJ2-5, with 8 bases aligning to TRBD1. The CDR3 is 16 residues long. CDR1 MDHEN and CDR2 SYDVKM come from the germline V gene. V lost 4 bases to trimming and J lost 2 bases; unmatched junction nucleotides: 9. CDR3 protein: CASSSPDRVIQETQYF. The CDR3 DNA follows: TGTGCCAGCAGTTCGCCGGACAGGGTAATACAAGAGACCCAGTACTTC.

The table lists this clone with a count of one. The V call is TRBV5-1, the J call TRBJ2-1, with 8 bases that match TRBD2. The germline V gene has CDR1 SGHRS and CDR2 YFSETQ. The CDR3 has 16 amino acids. With 0 bases clipped from V and 3 bases from J, the junction kept 5 bases outside the gene matches. CDR3 protein: CASSLAMREDYNEQFF. CDR3 in DNA: TGCGCCAGCAGCTTGGCCATGCGGGAGGACTACAATGAGCAGTTCTTC. Full variable domain (rest looked up from reference TRBV5-1 and TRBJ2-1): KAGVTQTPRYLIKTRGQQVTLSCSPISGHRSVSWYQQTPGQGLQFLFEYFSETQRNKGNFPGRFSGRQFSNSRSEMNVSTLELGDSALYLCASSLAMREDYNEQFFGPGTRLTVL.

The rearrangement uses TRBV7-3 and TRBJ1-5; no clear D gene. The V gene's germline CDR1 is SGHTA and CDR2 FQGTGA. The V end was cut by 6 bases, the J end by 3 bases, with 6 bases between. This CDR3 is 12 amino acids long. The CDR3 DNA follows: TGTGCCAGCAGAGGTTCCAATCAGCCCCAGCATTTT. Translated: CASRGSNQPQHF.

The J gene is TRBJ2-3, the V gene TRBV10-2, with 10 bases aligning to TRBD2. This CDR3 spans 15 amino acids. V was clipped by 6 bases and J by 0 bases; unmatched bases: 3. Germline V lookup: CDR1 WSHSY, CDR2 SAAADI. The CDR3 reads CASSPTSGSTDTQYF. Written as DNA, the CDR3 is TGCGCCAGCAGCCCGACTAGCGGGAGCACAGATACGCAGTATTTT.

The chain uses TRBV7-9 and TRBJ2-7; 9 positions match TRBD2. The length of the CDR3 is 16 residues. J gave up 2 bases and V 5 bases, and 10 bases lay outside the gene matches. Germline V CDR1 and CDR2: SEHNR, FQNEAQ (reference sequence). The CDR3 DNA sequence: TGTGCCAGCAGCCGCCTCACTAGCGGGCCTACCTACGAGCAGTACTTC. Its translation is CASSRLTSGPTYEQYF.

The chain combines TRBV11-2 with TRBJ1-1; the D gene is possibly TRBD1 (6 bases). Between the trimmed V and J ends, which lost 4 bases and 6 bases, there was a span of 21 bases. The germline V gene encodes CDR1 SGHAT and CDR2 FQNNGV. The CDR3 is 16 amino acids. As DNA, the CDR3 is TGTGCCAGCAGCTCACCCTCCACAGGGTGGCAGGCTGAAGCTTTCTTT. Protein sequence: CASSSPSTGWQAEAFF.

The rearrangement links TRBV6-5 to TRBJ1-2; D unclear. Germline loops: CDR1 MNHEY, CDR2 SVGAGI. V dropped 0 bases and J dropped 4 bases, with 12 bases sitting between them. There are 15 residues in the CDR3. The CDR3 sequence: CASSYSLDLGYGYTF. CDR3 coding DNA: TGTGCCAGCAGTTACTCCCTAGATCTCGGCTATGGCTACACCTTC.

The chain joins TRBV7-2 to TRBJ2-3; no firm D call. Trimming shortened V by 5 bases and J by 8 bases, and 20 bases separated the two germline ends. Germline values: CDR1 SGHTA, CDR2 FQGNSA. The CDR3 runs 15 residues. The DNA of the CDR3 is TGTGCCAGCAGCCTGTTCCCAGTAGGCGTTGGTACGCAGTATTTT. Protein: CASSLFPVGVGTQYF.

The J gene is TRBJ2-7, the V gene TRBV15, with a tentative D call TRBD1 (5 bases). Trimming shortened V by 0 bases and J by 3 bases, and 15 bases separated the two germline ends. The CDR3 has 16 amino acids. Germline-derived CDR1 and CDR2 are LNHNV and YYDKDF (reference sequence). CDR3 nucleotides: TGTGCCACCAGCAGAGAAAGGGGCCGATTATTCTACGAGCAGTACTTC. Translated: CATSRERGRLFYEQYF.

The CDR3 DNA sequence: TGTGCCAGCAATTCGGGGTCTTCCTACGAGCAGTACTTC. This gives the protein CASNSGSSYEQYF. The chain joins TRBV9 to TRBJ2-7, with D possibly TRBD2 on 5 matching bases. This CDR3 has 13 amino acids. Looked up from germline, CDR1 is SGDLS and CDR2 is YYNGEE. Trimming pared 6 bases from V and 1 base from J, leaving 11 bases between.

The J gene is TRBJ2-1, the V gene TRBV6-4; D is perhaps TRBD2 (6 bases). The CDR3 spans 15 residues. Germline CDR1 MRHNA, CDR2 SNTAGT. V dropped 3 bases and J dropped 6 bases, with 15 bases sitting between them. CDR3 in DNA: TGTGCCAGCAGTGAGTGGACTAAAGTCTTCAATGAGCAGTTCTTC. This gives the protein CASSEWTKVFNEQFF.

The chain's CDR3 is CASSLRGAASLTDTQYF. The CDR3 bases are TGTGCCAGCAGCTTAAGGGGGGCGGCGAGCCTCACAGATACGCAGTATTTT. The gene calls are TRBV7-6 and TRBJ2-3, with D perhaps matching TRBD1 or TRBD2 (6 bases each). The V gene lost 2 bases and the J gene lost 2 bases, with 17 bases spanning the gap. Germline V gene sequence: CDR1 SGHVS, CDR2 FNYEAQ. This CDR3 is 17 amino acids long.

This chain uses TRBV30 with TRBJ2-7; D unresolved. Germline V gene sequence: CDR1 GTSNPN, CDR2 SVGIG (reference sequence). The CDR3 is made up of 14 amino acids. V was pared by 4 bases and J by 1 base, with 14 bases between. This CDR3 reads CAWTSTGFSYEQYF. The CDR3 DNA is TGTGCCTGGACCAGTACCGGGTTTTCCTACGAGCAGTACTTC. The entire variable domain, with the rest obtained from reference TRBV30 and TRBJ2-7, is as follows: SQTIHQWPATLVQPVGSPLSLECTVEGTSNPNLYWYRQAAGRGLQLLFYSVGIGQISSEVPQNLSASRPQDRQFILSSKKLLLSDSGFYLCAWTSTGFSYEQYFGPGTRLTVT.

This chain uses TRBV10-3 with TRBJ2-7; a weak D match, TRBD2 (6 bases). Germline V gene sequence: CDR1 ENHRY, CDR2 SYGVKD. CDR3 size: 15 residues. The ends were cut back, 3 bases at V and 2 bases at J, with 14 bases in the middle. CDR3 DNA: TGTGCCATCAGTGAACCGGGAGAGTTCCCCTACGAGCAGTACTTC. It specifies CAISEPGEFPYEQYF.

V and J are TRBV14 and TRBJ2-4; perhaps TRBD1 as D (5 bases). Germline V lookup: CDR1 SGHDN, CDR2 FVKESK. Trimming stripped 2 bases from V and 0 bases from J, with 11 bases between. The CDR3 contains 16 residues. CDR3 region: CASSQTGTLAKNIQYF. In DNA form, the CDR3 reads TGTGCCAGCAGCCAAACAGGAACCCTAGCCAAAAACATTCAGTACTTC.

Details on this clone: The sample holds other DNA sequences that translate to the same CDR3. This rearrangement joins TRBV5-1 to TRBJ1-3; D ambiguous. The CDR3 totals 13 residues. Germline V gene sequence: CDR1 SGHRS, CDR2 YFSETQ. V was pared by 2 bases and J by 0 bases, with 3 bases between. CDR3 DNA: TGCGCCAGCAGCTTAAACTCTGGAAACACCATATATTTT. This encodes CASSLNSGNTIYF.

This clone has only a few counts. Additional DNA sequences in this sample encode the identical CDR3. This chain uses TRBV2 with TRBJ2-3; D ambiguous. Germline CDR1 reads SNHLY; CDR2 reads FYNNEI. Trimming cost V 4 bases and J 5 bases, with 1 base left between them. CDR3 length: 10 amino acids. CDR3 in DNA: TGTGCCAGCAGTGGAGATACGCAGTATTTT. Residues: CASSGDTQYF.